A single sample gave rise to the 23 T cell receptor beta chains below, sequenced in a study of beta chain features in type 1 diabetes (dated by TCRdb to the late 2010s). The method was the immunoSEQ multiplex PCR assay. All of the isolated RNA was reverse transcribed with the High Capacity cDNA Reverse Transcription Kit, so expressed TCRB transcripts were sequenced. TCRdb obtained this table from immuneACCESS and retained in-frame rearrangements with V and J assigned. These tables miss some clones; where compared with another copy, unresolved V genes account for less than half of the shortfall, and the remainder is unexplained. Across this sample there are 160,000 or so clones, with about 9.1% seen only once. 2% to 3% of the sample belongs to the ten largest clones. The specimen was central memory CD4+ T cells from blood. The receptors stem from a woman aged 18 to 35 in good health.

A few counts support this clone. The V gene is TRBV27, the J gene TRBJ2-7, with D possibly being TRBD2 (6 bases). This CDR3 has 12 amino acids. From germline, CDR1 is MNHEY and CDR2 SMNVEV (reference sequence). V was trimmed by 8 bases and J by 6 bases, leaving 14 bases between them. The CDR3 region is CASSGMGGEQYF. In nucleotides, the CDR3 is TGTGCCAGCTCCGGGATGGGGGGCGAGCAGTACTTC.

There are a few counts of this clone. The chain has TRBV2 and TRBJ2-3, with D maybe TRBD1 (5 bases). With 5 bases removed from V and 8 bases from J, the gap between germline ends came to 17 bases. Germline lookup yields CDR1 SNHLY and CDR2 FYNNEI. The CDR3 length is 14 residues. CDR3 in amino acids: CASSPGPGPGTQYF. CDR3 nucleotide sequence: TGTGCCAGCAGTCCGGGCCCAGGGCCGGGTACGCAGTATTTT.

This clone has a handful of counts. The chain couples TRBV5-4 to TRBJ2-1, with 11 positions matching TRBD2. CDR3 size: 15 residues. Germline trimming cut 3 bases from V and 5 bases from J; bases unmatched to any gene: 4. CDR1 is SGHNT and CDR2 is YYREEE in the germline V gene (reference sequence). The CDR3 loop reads CASSYGTSGNNEQFF. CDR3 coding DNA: TGTGCCAGCAGCTACGGGACTAGCGGAAACAATGAGCAGTTCTTC.

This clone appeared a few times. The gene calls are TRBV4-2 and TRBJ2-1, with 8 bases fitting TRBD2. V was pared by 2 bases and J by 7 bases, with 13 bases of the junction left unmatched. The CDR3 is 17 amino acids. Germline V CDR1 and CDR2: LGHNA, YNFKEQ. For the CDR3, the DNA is TGTGCCAGCAGCCAATATCTTCGGGGGGGCCTTGGGAATGAGCAGTTCTTC. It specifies CASSQYLRGGLGNEQFF.

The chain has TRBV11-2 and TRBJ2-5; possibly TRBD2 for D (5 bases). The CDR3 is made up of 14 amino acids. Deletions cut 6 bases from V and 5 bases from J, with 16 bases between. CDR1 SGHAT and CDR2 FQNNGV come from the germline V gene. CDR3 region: CASRSRSWEETQYF. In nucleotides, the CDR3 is TGTGCCAGCAGGTCGCGGTCGTGGGAGGAGACCCAGTACTTC.

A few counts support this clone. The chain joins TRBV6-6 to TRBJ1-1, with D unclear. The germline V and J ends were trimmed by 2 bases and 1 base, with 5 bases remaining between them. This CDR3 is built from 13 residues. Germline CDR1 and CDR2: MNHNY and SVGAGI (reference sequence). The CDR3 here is CASSYGRNTEAFF. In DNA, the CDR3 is TGTGCCAGCAGTTACGGCAGGAACACTGAAGCTTTCTTT.

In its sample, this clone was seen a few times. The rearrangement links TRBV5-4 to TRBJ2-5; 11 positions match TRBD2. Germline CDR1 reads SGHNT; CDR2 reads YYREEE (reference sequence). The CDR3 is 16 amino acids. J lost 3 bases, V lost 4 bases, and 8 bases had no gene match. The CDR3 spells CASSRDSGGAEETQYF. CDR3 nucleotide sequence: TGTGCCAGCAGCCGTGATAGCGGGGGGGCCGAAGAGACCCAGTACTTC.

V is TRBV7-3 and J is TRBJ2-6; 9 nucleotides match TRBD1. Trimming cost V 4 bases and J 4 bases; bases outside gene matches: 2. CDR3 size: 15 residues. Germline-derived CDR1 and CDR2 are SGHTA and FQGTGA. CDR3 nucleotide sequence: TGTGCCAGCAGCTCACAGGGGGCAGGGGCCAACGTCCTGACTTTC. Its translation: CASSSQGAGANVLTF.

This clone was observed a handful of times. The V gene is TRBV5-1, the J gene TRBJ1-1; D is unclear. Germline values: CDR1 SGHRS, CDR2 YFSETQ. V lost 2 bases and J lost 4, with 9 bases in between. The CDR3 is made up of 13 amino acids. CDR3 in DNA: TGCGCCAGCAGCTTAGTCGGTACCACTGAAGCTTTCTTT. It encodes CASSLVGTTEAFF.

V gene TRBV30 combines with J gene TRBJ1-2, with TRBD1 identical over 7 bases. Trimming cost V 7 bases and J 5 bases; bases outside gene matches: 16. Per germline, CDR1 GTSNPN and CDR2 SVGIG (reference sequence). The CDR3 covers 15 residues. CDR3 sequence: CAYPRKGTAFYGYTF. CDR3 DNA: TGTGCCTACCCCCGAAAGGGGACAGCCTTTTATGGCTACACCTTC.

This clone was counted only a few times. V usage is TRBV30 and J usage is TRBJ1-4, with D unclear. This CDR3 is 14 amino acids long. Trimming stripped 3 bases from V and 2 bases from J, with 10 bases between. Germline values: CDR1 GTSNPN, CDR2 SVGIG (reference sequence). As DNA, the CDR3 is TGTGCCTGGAGAGCACTAGGGACTAATGAAAAACTGTTTTTT. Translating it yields CAWRALGTNEKLFF.

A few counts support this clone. The CDR3: CAWSGGVEQYF. The CDR3 region has the DNA TGTGCCTGGAGCGGGGGAGTCGAGCAGTACTTC. The chain recombines TRBV30 with TRBJ2-7, with TRBD2 as a possible D gene (6 bases). The V gene's germline CDR1 is GTSNPN and CDR2 SVGIG (reference sequence). The length of the CDR3 is 11 residues. The germline V and J ends were trimmed by 3 bases and 6 bases, with 9 bases remaining between them.

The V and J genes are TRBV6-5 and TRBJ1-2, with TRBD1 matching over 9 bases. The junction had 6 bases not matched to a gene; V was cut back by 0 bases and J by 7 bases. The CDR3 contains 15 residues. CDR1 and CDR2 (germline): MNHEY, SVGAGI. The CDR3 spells CASSYSTTGGIGYTF. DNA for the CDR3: TGTGCCAGCAGTTACTCGACTACAGGGGGCATTGGCTACACCTTC.

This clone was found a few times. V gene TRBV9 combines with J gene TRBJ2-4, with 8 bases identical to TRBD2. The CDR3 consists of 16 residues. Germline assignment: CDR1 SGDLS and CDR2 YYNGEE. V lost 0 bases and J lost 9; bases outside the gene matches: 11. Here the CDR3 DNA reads TGTGCCAGCAGCGTAGAAGCGGGAGCGACAAAGGGCATTCAGTACTTC. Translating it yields CASSVEAGATKGIQYF. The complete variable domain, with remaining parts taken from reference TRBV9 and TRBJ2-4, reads DSGVTQTPKHLITATGQRVTLRCSPRSGDLSVYWYQQSLDQGLQFLIQYYNGEERAKGNILERFSAQQFPDLHSELNLSSLELGDSALYFCASSVEAGATKGIQYFGAGTRLSVL.

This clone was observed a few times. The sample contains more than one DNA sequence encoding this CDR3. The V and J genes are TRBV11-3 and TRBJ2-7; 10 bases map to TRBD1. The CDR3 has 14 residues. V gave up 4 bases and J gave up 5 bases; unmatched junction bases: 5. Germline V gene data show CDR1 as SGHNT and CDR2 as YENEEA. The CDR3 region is CASSSRDRGHEQYF. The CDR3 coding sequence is TGTGCCAGCAGCTCCCGGGACAGGGGACACGAGCAGTACTTC.

Here the CDR3 DNA reads TGTGCCATCAGTGAGTCGAAAGGGGTTAATGAAAAACTGTTTTTT. Amino acids: CAISESKGVNEKLFF. J is TRBJ1-4 and V is TRBV10-3; possible D gene TRBD1, 5 bases. Germline values: CDR1 ENHRY, CDR2 SYGVKD. CDR3 length: 15 residues. Trimming removed 0 bases at V and 4 bases at J, with 9 bases between.

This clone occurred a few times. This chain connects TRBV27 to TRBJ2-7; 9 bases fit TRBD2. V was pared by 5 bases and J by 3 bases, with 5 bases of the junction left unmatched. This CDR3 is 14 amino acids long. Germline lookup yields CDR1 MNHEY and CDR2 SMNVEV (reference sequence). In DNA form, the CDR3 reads TGTGCCAGCAGTGGACTAGCGAGTTTCTACGAGCAGTACTTC. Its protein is CASSGLASFYEQYF.

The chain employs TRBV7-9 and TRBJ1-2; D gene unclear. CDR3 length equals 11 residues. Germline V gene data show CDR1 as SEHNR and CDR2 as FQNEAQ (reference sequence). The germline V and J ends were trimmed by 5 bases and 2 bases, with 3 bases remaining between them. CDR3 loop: CASSQNYGYTF. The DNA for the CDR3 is TGTGCCAGCAGCCAAAACTATGGCTACACCTTC.

CDR3: CASSLDSGARNTGELFF. DNA of the CDR3: TGCGCCAGCAGCTTGGATAGCGGGGCAAGGAACACCGGGGAGCTGTTTTTT. The chain employs TRBV5-1 and TRBJ2-2; 8 bases map to TRBD2. Germline CDR1 is SGHRS and CDR2 is YFSETQ. The length of the CDR3 is 17 residues. Trimming cost V 0 bases and J 1 base; bases outside gene matches: 5.

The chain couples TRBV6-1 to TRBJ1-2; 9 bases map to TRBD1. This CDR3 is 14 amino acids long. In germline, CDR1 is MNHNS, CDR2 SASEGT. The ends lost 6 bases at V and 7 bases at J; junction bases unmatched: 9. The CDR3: CASRKPGQGAGYTF. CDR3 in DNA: TGTGCCAGCAGGAAACCGGGACAGGGTGCTGGCTACACCTTC.

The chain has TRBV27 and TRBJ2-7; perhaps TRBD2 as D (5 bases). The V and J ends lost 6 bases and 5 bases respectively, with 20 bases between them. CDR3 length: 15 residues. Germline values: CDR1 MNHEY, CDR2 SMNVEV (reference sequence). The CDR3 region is CASRQPGNSYDEQYF. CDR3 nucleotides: TGTGCCAGCAGGCAACCGGGGAACTCCTATGACGAGCAGTACTTC.

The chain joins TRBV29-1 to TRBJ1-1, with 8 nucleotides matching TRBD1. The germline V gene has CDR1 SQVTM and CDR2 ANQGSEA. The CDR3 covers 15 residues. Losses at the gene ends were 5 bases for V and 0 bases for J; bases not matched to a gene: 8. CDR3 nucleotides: TGCAGCGTTCGTCGAACAGGGGGTCTGAACACTGAAGCTTTCTTT. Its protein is CSVRRTGGLNTEAFF.

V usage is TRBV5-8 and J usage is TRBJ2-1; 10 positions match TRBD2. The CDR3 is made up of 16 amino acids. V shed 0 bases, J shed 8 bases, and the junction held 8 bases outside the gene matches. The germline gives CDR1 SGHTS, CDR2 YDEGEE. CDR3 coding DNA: TGTGCCAGCAGCTTGGGGGATAGCGGGAGGTCTGATGAGCAGTTCTTC. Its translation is CASSLGDSGRSDEQFF.